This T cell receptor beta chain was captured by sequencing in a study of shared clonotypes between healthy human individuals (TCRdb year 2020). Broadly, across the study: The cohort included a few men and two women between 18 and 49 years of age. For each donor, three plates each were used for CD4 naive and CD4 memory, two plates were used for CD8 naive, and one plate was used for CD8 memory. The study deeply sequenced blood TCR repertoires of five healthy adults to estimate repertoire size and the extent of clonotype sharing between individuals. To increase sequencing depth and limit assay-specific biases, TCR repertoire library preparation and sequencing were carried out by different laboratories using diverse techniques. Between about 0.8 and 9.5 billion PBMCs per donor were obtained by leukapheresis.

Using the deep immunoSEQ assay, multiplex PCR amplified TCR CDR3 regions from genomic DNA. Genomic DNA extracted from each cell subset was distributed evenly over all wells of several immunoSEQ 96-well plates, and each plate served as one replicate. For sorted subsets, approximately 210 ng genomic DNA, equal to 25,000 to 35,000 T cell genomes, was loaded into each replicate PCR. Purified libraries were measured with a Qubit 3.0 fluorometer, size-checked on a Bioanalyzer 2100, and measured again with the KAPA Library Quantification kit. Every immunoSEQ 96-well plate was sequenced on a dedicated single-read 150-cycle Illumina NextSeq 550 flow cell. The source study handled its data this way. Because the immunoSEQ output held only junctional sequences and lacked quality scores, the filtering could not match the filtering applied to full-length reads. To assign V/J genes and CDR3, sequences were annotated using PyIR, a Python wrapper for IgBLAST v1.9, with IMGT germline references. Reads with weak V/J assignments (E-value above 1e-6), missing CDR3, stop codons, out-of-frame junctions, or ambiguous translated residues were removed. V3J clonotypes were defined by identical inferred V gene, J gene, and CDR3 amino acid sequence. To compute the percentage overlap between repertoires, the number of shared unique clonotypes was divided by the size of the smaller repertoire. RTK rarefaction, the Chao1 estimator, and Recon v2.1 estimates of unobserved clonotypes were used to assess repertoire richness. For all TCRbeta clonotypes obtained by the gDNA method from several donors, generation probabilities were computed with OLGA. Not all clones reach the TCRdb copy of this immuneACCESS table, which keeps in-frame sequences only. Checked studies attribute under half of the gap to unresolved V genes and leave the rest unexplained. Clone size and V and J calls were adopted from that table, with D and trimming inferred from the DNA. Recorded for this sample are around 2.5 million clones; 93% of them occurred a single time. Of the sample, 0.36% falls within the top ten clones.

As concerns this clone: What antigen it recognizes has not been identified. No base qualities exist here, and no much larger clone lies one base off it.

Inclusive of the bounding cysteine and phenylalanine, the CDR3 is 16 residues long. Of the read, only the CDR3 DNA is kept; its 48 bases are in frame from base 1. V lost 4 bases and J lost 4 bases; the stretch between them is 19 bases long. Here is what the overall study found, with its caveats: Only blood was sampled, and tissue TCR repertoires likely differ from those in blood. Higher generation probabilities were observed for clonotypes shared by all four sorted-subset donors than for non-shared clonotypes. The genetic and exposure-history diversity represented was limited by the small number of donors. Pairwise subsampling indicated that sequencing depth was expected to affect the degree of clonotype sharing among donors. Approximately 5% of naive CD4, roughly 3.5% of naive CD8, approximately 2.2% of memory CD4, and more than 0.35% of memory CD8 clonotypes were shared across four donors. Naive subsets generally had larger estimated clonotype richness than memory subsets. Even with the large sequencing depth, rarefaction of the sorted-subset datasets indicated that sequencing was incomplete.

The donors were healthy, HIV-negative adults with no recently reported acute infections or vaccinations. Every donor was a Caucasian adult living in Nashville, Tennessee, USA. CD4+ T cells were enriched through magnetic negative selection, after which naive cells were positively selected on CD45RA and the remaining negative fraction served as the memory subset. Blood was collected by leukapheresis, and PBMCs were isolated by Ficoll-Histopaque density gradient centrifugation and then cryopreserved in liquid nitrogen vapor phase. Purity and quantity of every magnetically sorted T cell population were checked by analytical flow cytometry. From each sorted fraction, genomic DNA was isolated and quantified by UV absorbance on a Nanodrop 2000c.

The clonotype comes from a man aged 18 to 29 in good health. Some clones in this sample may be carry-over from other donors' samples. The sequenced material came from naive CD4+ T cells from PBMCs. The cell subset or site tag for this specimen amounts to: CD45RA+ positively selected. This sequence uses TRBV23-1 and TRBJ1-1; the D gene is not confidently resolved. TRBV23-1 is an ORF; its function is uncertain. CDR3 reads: CASSPRLPGSGTEAFF. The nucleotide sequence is TGCGCCAGCAGTCCCCGACTTCCAGGTTCGGGCACTGAAGCTTTCTTT.